This TCR beta chain stems from a study of PD-L1 blockade in urothelial cancer. About the study: Timepoints chosen for blood analysis were 3 weeks (second dose) and 6 weeks after treatment start. Each blood sample yielded a median of 141,255 T cells.

Study conclusions and caveats: Greater 3-week expansion of tumor-associated blood clones was recorded for durable-benefit patients.

V was pared by 4 bases and J by 6 bases, with 19 bases between. The CDR3 runs 15 residues. The germline V gene has CDR1 SGHNT and CDR2 YYREEE (reference sequence). As for this clone: Its antigen remains unknown.

TCRdb keeps only in-frame clones here, not all; method: immunoSEQ multiplex PCR. The sample lists 37,000 or so clones; 65% to 85% were seen once. The sequence was obtained from a man in his fifties or sixties with urothelial cancer. The chain recombines TRBV5-4 with TRBJ1-2; TRBD1 might be the D (5 bases). The sequencing here drew on PBMCs, taken around atezolizumab (anti-PD-L1) treatment. The CDR3 DNA reads TGTGCCAGCAGCCCTGGGGCAGGTATCAGCGATGGCTACACCTTC. Translated, it gives CASSPGAGISDGYTF.